This record covers a single T cell receptor (beta chain). The antigen is undetermined. The assay was immunoSEQ multiplex PCR, and TCRdb's table has in-frame clones only and misses some. This table has roughly 75,000 clones, roughly 91% appearing once. Per the germline V gene, CDR1 is SGDLS and CDR2 is YYNGEE. V was shortened by 1 base and J by 1 base, with 5 bases between the two germline ends. The length of the CDR3 is 13 residues. These data belong to a study of graft-versus-host responses after intestinal transplantation. The wider study: Each recipient received anti-thymocyte globulin induction, then tacrolimus and steroids for about three years.

Broader study findings: Investigators detected GvH clones in recipient marrow, with some emerging earlier in ileum or blood. Allografts from individuals with graft-donor T cell macrochimerism displayed high graft-versus-host to host-versus-graft clonal ratios. Early after transplant, HvG clones declined as circulating GvH clones peaked.

The clonotype originates from a human donor who received an intestinal transplant. V gene TRBV9 combines with J gene TRBJ1-1, with D uncertain. The material sequenced was unstimulated CD4+ T cells sorted from spleen or lymph node cells, taken before intestinal transplant. DNA of the CDR3: TGTGCCAGCAGCGTATCGGGGAACACTGAAGCTTTCTTT. Its protein is CASSVSGNTEAFF. Supplemented by reference TRBV9 and TRBJ1-1, the full variable domain reads DSGVTQTPKHLITATGQRVTLRCSPRSGDLSVYWYQQSLDQGLQFLIQYYNGEERAKGNILERFSAQQFPDLHSELNLSSLELGDSALYFCASSVSGNTEAFFGQGTRLTVV.